A single sample is the source of the 26 T cell receptor beta chains below, sequenced in a study of T cells in tumors after PD-1 blockade. Clones were read by immunoSEQ multiplex PCR, and TCRdb kept only the in-frame ones, dropping some. The sample holds 7,000 to 9,000 clones, roughly 69% seen once. The sequencing used tumor tissue, collected after anti-PD-1 treatment. These TCRs come from a human donor with basal cell carcinoma.

This clone was detected only a few times. The V call is TRBV7-2, the J call TRBJ1-4; possibly TRBD1 for D (5 bases). The CDR3 is 14 residues long. Germline V CDR1 and CDR2: SGHTA, FQGNSA. Between the trimmed V and J ends, which lost 5 bases and 8 bases, there was a span of 15 bases. The CDR3: CASSPGGGDEKLFF. The CDR3, as DNA: TGTGCCAGCAGCCCGGGGGGAGGGGACGAAAAACTGTTTTTT.

The chain couples TRBV25-1 to TRBJ2-3; D is tentatively TRBD1 or TRBD2 (5 bases each). Trimming pared 3 bases from V and 3 bases from J, leaving 22 bases between. The CDR3 has 18 amino acids. Germline loops: CDR1 MGHDK, CDR2 SYGVNS. CDR3 sequence (DNA): TGTGCCAGCAGTGATACCCGCCATGGGGGAAAGCGGACAGATACGCAGTATTTT. This codes for CASSDTRHGGKRTDTQYF.

This rearrangement joins TRBV18 to TRBJ2-1; 7 bases align to TRBD2. V shed 3 bases and J 8 bases; nucleotides not matched to a gene: 10. The CDR3 length is 15 residues. Per the germline V gene, CDR1 is KGHSH and CDR2 is LQKENI. CDR3 in amino acids: CASSPPGGPKDEQFF. For the CDR3, the DNA is TGTGCCAGCTCACCCCCGGGGGGACCAAAGGATGAGCAGTTCTTC. Drawing the rest from reference TRBV18 and TRBJ2-1, the complete variable domain is NAGVMQNPRHLVRRRGQEARLRCSPMKGHSHVYWYRQLPEEGLKFMVYLQKENIIDESGMPKERFSAEFPKEGPSILRIQQVVRGDSAAYFCASSPPGGPKDEQFFGPGTRLTVL.

By sample share, this clone is medium-sized. The V gene is TRBV6-4, the J gene TRBJ2-2; D unclear. CDR3 length: 12 amino acids. V lost 4 bases and J 7 bases, leaving 7 bases between the germline ends. Germline values: CDR1 MRHNA, CDR2 SNTAGT. This CDR3 reads CASSGVFGELFF. The CDR3 DNA follows: TGTGCCAGCAGTGGAGTGTTCGGGGAGCTGTTTTTT.

V gene TRBV7-3 combines with J gene TRBJ2-7; D possibly matches TRBD1 or TRBD2 (5 bases each). Trimming removed 5 bases at V and 2 bases at J, with 13 bases between. This CDR3 contains 14 residues. Germline lookup yields CDR1 SGHTA and CDR2 FQGTGA. CDR3 nucleotides: TGTGCCAGCAGCCCCCCCGGGGCAACCTACGAGCAGTACTTC. This encodes CASSPPGATYEQYF.

This chain links TRBV6-1 with TRBJ2-1, with 8 bases that match TRBD2. V shed 4 bases and J 4 bases; nucleotides not matched to a gene: 9. The CDR3 is 16 residues long. Germline CDR1 reads MNHNS; CDR2 reads SASEGT. The CDR3 here is CASSGGDGLAYNEQFF. Here the CDR3 DNA reads TGTGCCAGCAGTGGTGGCGACGGACTAGCTTACAATGAGCAGTTCTTC.

The rearrangement joins TRBV12-3 or TRBV12-4 to TRBJ2-7; unclear D gene. V lost 5 bases and J 6 bases, leaving 14 bases between the germline ends. The CDR3 sequence is 13 residues long. The CDR3 bases are TGTGCCAGCAGTCAGGTTTTCCTTTCCGAGCAGTACTTC. This codes for CASSQVFLSEQYF.

V usage is TRBV9 and J usage is TRBJ2-7; no definite D call. CDR1 is SGDLS, CDR2 YYNGEE, per germline. The CDR3 spans 13 residues. V lost 4 bases and J 4 bases, leaving 12 bases between the germline ends. CDR3 region: CASSTTDGYEQYF. Here the CDR3 DNA reads TGTGCCAGCAGCACCACGGACGGGTACGAGCAGTACTTC.

This chain connects TRBV9 to TRBJ2-5; no reliable D call. Germline-derived CDR1 and CDR2 are SGDLS and YYNGEE. With 5 bases removed from V and 5 bases from J, the gap between germline ends came to 13 bases. The CDR3 spans 13 residues. This CDR3 is CASSTGVGETQYF. The DNA for the CDR3 is TGTGCCAGCAGTACTGGAGTGGGGGAGACCCAGTACTTC.

This clone is termed medium-sized. The chain links TRBV7-9 to TRBJ2-2; 8 bases are shared with TRBD1. The CDR3 sequence is 14 residues long. The germline V gene has CDR1 SEHNR and CDR2 FQNEAQ (reference sequence). Trimming cost V 8 bases and J 0 bases; bases outside gene matches: 2. In nucleotides, the CDR3 is TGTGCCAGCGCGACAGGGGCGAACACCGGGGAGCTGTTTTTT. It specifies CASATGANTGELFF. The whole variable domain, filled in from reference TRBV7-9 and TRBJ2-2, reads DTGVSQNPRHKITKRGQNVTFRCDPISEHNRLYWYRQTLGQGPEFLTYFQNEAQLEKSRLLSDRFSAERPKGSFSTLEIQRTEQGDSAMYLCASATGANTGELFFGEGSRLTVL.

This sequence joins TRBV9 and TRBJ2-1; TRBD1 agrees at 7 bases. V lost 4 bases to trimming and J lost 2 bases; unmatched junction nucleotides: 6. The germline V gene encodes CDR1 SGDLS and CDR2 YYNGEE. The CDR3 is 15 residues long. The CDR3 protein is CASSLGTGAYNEQFF. In nucleotides, the CDR3 is TGTGCCAGCAGCCTCGGAACAGGGGCCTACAATGAGCAGTTCTTC.

This clone was detected only once. The chain carries TRBV11-1 and TRBJ2-5; D perhaps matches TRBD1 (5 bases). Trimming pared 5 bases from V and 5 bases from J, leaving 18 bases between. The CDR3 loop spans 15 amino acids. From germline, CDR1 is SGHAT and CDR2 FQDESV (reference sequence). The CDR3 loop is CASSSRVPDLETQYF. CDR3 in DNA: TGTGCCAGCAGCAGCAGGGTACCGGATTTGGAGACCCAGTACTTC.

The chain employs TRBV10-3 and TRBJ2-5; 8 nucleotides match TRBD2. The J segment lost 2 bases and the V segment lost 10 bases, leaving 9 bases of the junction unmatched. The germline gives CDR1 ENHRY, CDR2 SYGVKD. This CDR3 is built from 14 residues. Written as DNA, the CDR3 is TGTGCCACCTCGGGAGGGCCGCGTCAAGAGACCCAGTACTTC. It yields the protein CATSGGPRQETQYF.

This clone qualifies as medium-sized. This chain connects TRBV6-2 or TRBV6-3 to TRBJ2-1; 9 bases map to TRBD1. From germline, CDR1 is MNHEY and CDR2 SVGEGT. The CDR3 covers 20 residues. V was clipped by 2 bases and J by 8 bases; unmatched bases: 22. CDR3 protein: CASSYTDVQGALIGVHEQFF. In DNA form, the CDR3 reads TGTGCCAGCAGTTACACGGATGTACAGGGGGCGCTTATAGGCGTACATGAGCAGTTCTTC.

V usage is TRBV6-2 or TRBV6-3 and J usage is TRBJ2-5; tentative D call: TRBD2 (5 bases). CDR3 length equals 18 residues. Trimming stripped 0 bases from V and 5 bases from J, with 22 bases between. Germline-derived CDR1 and CDR2 are MNHEY and SVGEGT. CDR3 protein: CASSYSASRPEEKETQYF. DNA for the CDR3: TGTGCCAGCAGTTACTCTGCTAGTCGCCCGGAGGAGAAGGAGACCCAGTACTTC.

This clone appeared once. The chain employs TRBV11-3 and TRBJ2-2; D gene uncertain. The V end lost 5 bases, the J end lost 1 base, and 2 bases lay between the germline ends. In germline, CDR1 is SGHNT, CDR2 YENEEA. CDR3 size: 12 residues. The CDR3 protein is CASSRNTGELFF. The DNA of the CDR3 is TGTGCCAGCAGCCGGAACACCGGGGAGCTGTTTTTT.

As DNA, the CDR3 is TGCGCCAGCAGCCTGGGACAGCAACTTAATTCACCCCTCCACTTT. Its translation is CASSLGQQLNSPLHF. The J gene is TRBJ1-6, the V gene TRBV5-1; 7 bases match TRBD1. The CDR3 length is 15 residues. CDR1 is SGHRS, CDR2 YFSETQ, per germline. V was clipped by 4 bases and J by 6 bases; unmatched bases: 7.

The chain combines TRBV7-2 with TRBJ1-1; TRBD1 might be the D (5 bases). The CDR3 sequence is 21 residues long. Trimming took 0 bases from V and 0 from J, leaving 26 bases between them. Germline CDR1 reads SGHTA; CDR2 reads FQGNSA. CDR3 region: CASSLAVFRTSISSMNTEAFF. The CDR3, as DNA: TGTGCCAGCAGCTTAGCGGTTTTCCGGACATCCATTTCGAGCATGAACACTGAAGCTTTCTTT. The entire variable domain, with the rest obtained from reference TRBV7-2 and TRBJ1-1, is as follows: GAGVSQSPSNKVTEKGKDVELRCDPISGHTALYWYRQSLGQGLEFLIYFQGNSAPDKSGLPSDRFSAERTGGSVSTLTIQRTQQEDSAVYLCASSLAVFRTSISSMNTEAFFGQGTRLTVV.

V and J are TRBV28 and TRBJ1-4; D is unclear. The CDR3 is 15 residues long. Germline V gives CDR1 MDHEN, CDR2 SYDVKM. V lost 2 bases, J lost 8 bases, and 15 bases lay in between. CDR3 sequence: CASSLNAGLGEKLFF. CDR3 nucleotides: TGTGCCAGCAGTTTAAACGCCGGTTTGGGCGAAAAACTGTTTTTT.

The chain combines TRBV14 with TRBJ1-2; tentative D call: TRBD1 (5 bases). Trimming removed 1 base from V and 6 bases from J, with 15 bases in between. This CDR3 is 15 amino acids long. Germline V gene sequence: CDR1 SGHDN, CDR2 FVKESK. Here the CDR3 reads CASSQGPGVIDGYTF. In DNA form, the CDR3 reads TGTGCCAGCAGCCAAGGTCCGGGGGTAATAGATGGCTACACCTTC.

This clone was detected once. The chain carries TRBV3-1 (or the pseudogene TRBV3-2) and TRBJ2-3, with D possibly TRBD2 on 6 matching bases. The CDR3 is 15 amino acids. The V end was cut by 4 bases, the J end by 6 bases, with 17 bases between. Germline assignment: CDR1 LGHDT and CDR2 YNNKEL (reference sequence). The CDR3 region is CASSLGTAGGDTQYF. CDR3 nucleotide sequence: TGTGCCAGCAGCCTGGGGACTGCTGGCGGGGATACGCAGTATTTT.

The V gene is TRBV4-2, the J gene TRBJ1-1; unclear D gene. Germline CDR1 is LGHNA and CDR2 is YNFKEQ. There are 14 residues in the CDR3. Deletions cut 0 bases from V and 6 bases from J, with 11 bases between. The CDR3 region is CASSQDHEGPEAFF. The DNA of the CDR3 is TGTGCCAGCAGCCAAGACCACGAGGGTCCTGAAGCTTTCTTT.

This clone is medium-sized by share. In DNA form, the CDR3 reads TGTGCCGCCAGACGGGAGGGTACCGGGGAGCTGTTTTTT. Its protein product is CAARREGTGELFF. The chain is built from TRBV12-3 or TRBV12-4 and TRBJ2-2, with 8 bases aligning to TRBD2. V lost 11 bases and J lost 5; bases outside the gene matches: 7. CDR3 length: 13 residues.

The genes are TRBV30 and TRBJ2-3; D uncertain. The germline V gene has CDR1 GTSNPN and CDR2 SVGIG (reference sequence). Deletions cut 3 bases from V and 2 bases from J, with 15 bases between. The CDR3 contains 15 residues. DNA of the CDR3: TGTGCCTGGAGACTATGGACGCAAGTCACAGATACGCAGTATTTT. It yields the protein CAWRLWTQVTDTQYF.

The chain couples TRBV6-5 to TRBJ2-7, with D perhaps TRBD2 (6 bases). The CDR3 consists of 13 residues. V dropped 9 bases and J dropped 4 bases, with 16 bases sitting between them. Germline V gene lookup returns CDR1 MNHEY and CDR2 SVGAGI. The CDR3, as DNA: TGTGCCAGTGGGCCCGGGAGAATGTACGAGCAGTACTTC. This gives the protein CASGPGRMYEQYF.

The rearrangement joins TRBV19 to TRBJ2-7; D possibly corresponds to TRBD2 (6 bases). V lost 5 bases and J lost 5, with 13 bases in between. The length of the CDR3 is 13 residues. Germline values: CDR1 LNHDA, CDR2 SQIVND (reference sequence). The CDR3 DNA follows: TGTGCCAGTAGTGCGGGGCTGGTGGACGAGCAGTACTTC. It translates to CASSAGLVDEQYF.